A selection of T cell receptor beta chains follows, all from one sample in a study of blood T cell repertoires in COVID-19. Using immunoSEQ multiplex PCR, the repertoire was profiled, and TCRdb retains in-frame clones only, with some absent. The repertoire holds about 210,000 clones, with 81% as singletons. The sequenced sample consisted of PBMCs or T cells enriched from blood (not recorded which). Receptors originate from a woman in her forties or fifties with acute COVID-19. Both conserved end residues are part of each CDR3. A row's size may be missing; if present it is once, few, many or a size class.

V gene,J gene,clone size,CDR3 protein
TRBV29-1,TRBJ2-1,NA,CSVDRRGDEQFF
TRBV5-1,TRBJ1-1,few,CASSSPGGYTEAFF
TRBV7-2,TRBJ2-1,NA,CASSLESAGGGFEQFF
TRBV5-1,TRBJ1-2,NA,CASSPGGGILNYGYTF
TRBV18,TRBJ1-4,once,CASSPRQGGTNEKLFF
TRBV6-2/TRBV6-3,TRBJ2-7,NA,CASSYRVLLSSGSSYEQYF
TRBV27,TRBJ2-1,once,CASSPLGGPSYNEQFF
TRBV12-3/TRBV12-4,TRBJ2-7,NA,CASSLSGREQYF
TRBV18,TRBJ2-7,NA,CASSPPTGAYEQYF
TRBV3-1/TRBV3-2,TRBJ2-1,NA,CASSSLGEGFMDNEQFF
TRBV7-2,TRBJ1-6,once,CASSLLPGGEYSPLHF
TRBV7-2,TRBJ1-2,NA,CASSSYRGASGYTF
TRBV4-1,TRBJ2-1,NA,CASSQGTRSAGDYNEQFF
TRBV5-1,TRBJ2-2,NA,CASSLAGVNTGELFF
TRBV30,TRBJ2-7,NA,CACVRSGIYEQYF
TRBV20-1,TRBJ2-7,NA,CSAGTGVAQYF
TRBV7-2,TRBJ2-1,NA,CASSLALLGRGRSYNEQFF
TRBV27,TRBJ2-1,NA,CASSPGTSGNREQFF
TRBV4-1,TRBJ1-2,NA,CASSHIGGGYTF
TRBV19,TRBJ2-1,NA,CASADREAYNEQFF
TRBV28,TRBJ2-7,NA,CASPPGAGGPPPDYEQYF
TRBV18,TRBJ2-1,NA,CASSPPLATGGRDEQFF
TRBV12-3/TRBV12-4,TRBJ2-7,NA,CASSLGELYEQYF
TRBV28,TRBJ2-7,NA,CASSFWGWDSTYEQYF
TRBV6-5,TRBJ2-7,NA,CASSYSGAGHYEQYF
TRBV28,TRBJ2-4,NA,CASFPGTAAKNIQYF
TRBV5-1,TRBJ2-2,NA,CASSLAADWNTGELFF
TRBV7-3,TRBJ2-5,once,CASKGVMEETQYF
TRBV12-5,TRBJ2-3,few,CASGSQTTQYF
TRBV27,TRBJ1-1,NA,CASSAPTGYGTEAFF
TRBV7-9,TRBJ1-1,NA,CASTTRPGAFF
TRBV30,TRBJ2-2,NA,CAWSPLAGSNTGELFF
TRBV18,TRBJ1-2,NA,CASSKNSGVDYGYTF
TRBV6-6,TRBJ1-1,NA,CASRGQGAGGTEAFF
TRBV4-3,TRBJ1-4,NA,CASSQDLRGTGANEKLFF
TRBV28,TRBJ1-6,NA,CASTPGQGGSPLHF
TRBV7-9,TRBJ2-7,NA,CASSSRQGNHYEQYF
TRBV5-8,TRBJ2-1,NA,CASSWGGFDEQFF
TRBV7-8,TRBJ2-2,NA,CASSLGRAFIGELFF
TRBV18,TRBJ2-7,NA,CASSPDRALYEQYF